The clone carrying this T cell receptor (beta chain) appeared a single time. No antigen is known for it. The data derive from a study of cytomegalovirus exposure and HLA in healthy donors. Across the whole study: Early released data had about 85 million unique TCRs, all coming from HLA-typed donors. Regarding the study as a whole: Fewer N-insertions (relative to the approximately 670-donor mean) were reportedly seen in an Asian-associated ancestry cluster in a later analysis.

PCR was performed using 60 Vbeta and 13 Jbeta primers. Original processing notes: A later analysis counted 80 million or so unique TCR beta chains, some 12 million shared. Data came from immunoSEQ multiplex PCR; TCRdb stores just in-frame clones and leaves some out. That table furnishes V, J and clone size, whereas the DNA furnished D and trimming. The sample lists 45,000 to 70,000 clones, 70% to 85% occurring once. The sequenced material came from PBMCs. This TCR was recovered from a man between 50 and 59 years old in good health and CMV-seronegative.

The CDR3 protein is CASSVKTSGQGATEAFF. The CDR3 nucleotides read TGTGCCAGTAGTGTAAAGACGTCGGGACAGGGGGCCACTGAAGCTTTCTTT. The chain joins TRBV19 to TRBJ1-1; 12 bases are shared with TRBD1. Germline V gives CDR1 LNHDA, CDR2 SQIVND (reference sequence). CDR3 size: 17 residues. The trim removed 5 bases at V and 4 bases at J, leaving 11 bases unmatched. Combining the CDR3 with reference TRBV19 and TRBJ1-1 gives the whole variable domain DGGITQSPKYLFRKEGQNVTLSCEQNLNHDAMYWYRQDPGQGLRLIYYSQIVNDFQKGDIAEGYSVSREKKESFPLTVTSAQKNPTAFYLCASSVKTSGQGATEAFFGQGTRLTVV.